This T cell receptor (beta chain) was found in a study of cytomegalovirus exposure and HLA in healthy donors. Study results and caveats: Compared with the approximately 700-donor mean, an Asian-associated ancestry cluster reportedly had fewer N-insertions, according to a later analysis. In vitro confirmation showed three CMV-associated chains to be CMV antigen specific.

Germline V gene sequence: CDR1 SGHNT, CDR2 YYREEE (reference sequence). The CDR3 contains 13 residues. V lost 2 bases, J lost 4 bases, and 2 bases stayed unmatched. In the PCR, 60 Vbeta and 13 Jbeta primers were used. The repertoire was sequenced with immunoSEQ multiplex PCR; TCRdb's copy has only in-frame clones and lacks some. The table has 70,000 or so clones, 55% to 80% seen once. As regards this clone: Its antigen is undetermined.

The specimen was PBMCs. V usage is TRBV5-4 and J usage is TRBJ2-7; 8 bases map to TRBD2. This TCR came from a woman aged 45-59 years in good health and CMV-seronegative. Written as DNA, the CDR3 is TGTGCCAGCAGCTTTGCGGGGGGATACGAGCAGTACTTC. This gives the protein CASSFAGGYEQYF.